What follows describes a single T cell receptor (beta chain). CDR1 is SGHRS and CDR2 is YFSETQ in the germline V gene. The CDR3 is 14 amino acids. The ends were cut back, 2 bases at V and 2 bases at J, with 9 bases in the middle. These data originate in a study of blood T cell repertoires in COVID-19. Study in general: Spain, Italy and the United States supplied samples that represented acute and convalescent COVID-19. T cells, B-cell-depleted T cells, or PBMCs supplied cDNA or gDNA.

In the source study's methods: From reference gene primer amplification, estimates of nucleated cell counts were derived. Profiled with immunoSEQ multiplex PCR; TCRdb holds only in-frame clones, not every one. From that table come the V and J calls and clone size; the DNA was used to work out D and trimming. The repertoire includes over 150,000 clones, over 70% of them detected once, and around 3% sits in the top ten. The sequence came from an older man with acute or convalescent COVID-19. This chain uses TRBV5-1 with TRBJ2-3, with D unresolved. Source material: peripheral blood. The CDR3 is CASSFPPVTDTQYF. As DNA, the CDR3 is TGCGCCAGCAGCTTTCCTCCGGTCACAGATACGCAGTATTTT.